This paragraph reports one TCR beta chain. Its antigen is still unknown. No quality values exist for individual bases; no much larger clone is one base distant. The data originate from a study of shared clonotypes between healthy human individuals (TCRdb year 2020). Background for the entire study: The cohort included a few men and a couple of women between 18 and 49 years of age. Per donor, leukapheresis produced somewhere between about 0.85 and 9.5 billion PBMCs. For each donor, CD4 naive and CD4 memory were each given three plates, CD8 naive was given two plates, and CD8 memory was given one plate. To increase sequencing depth and limit assay-specific biases, TCR repertoire library preparation and sequencing were carried out by different laboratories using diverse techniques. Blood TCR repertoires of about 5 healthy adults were deeply sequenced to estimate repertoire size and the extent of clonotype sharing between individuals.

Overall study results and their limits: Larger estimated clonotype richness was generally found for naive subsets than for memory subsets. Based on pairwise subsampling, the degree of clonotype sharing among donors was expected to be affected by sequencing depth. Higher generation probabilities were observed for clonotypes shared by all four sorted-subset donors than for non-shared clonotypes. The genetic and exposure-history diversity represented was limited by the small number of donors. Incomplete sequencing was indicated by rarefaction of sorted-subset datasets, despite the large sequencing depth. Across a handful of donors, about 5.2% of naive CD4, approximately 4% of naive CD8, around 2.1% of memory CD4, and about 0.4% of memory CD8 clonotypes were shared. Sampling was restricted to blood, and TCR repertoires in tissues likely differ from the TCR repertoires found in blood.

The donors were healthy, HIV-negative adults who had no recently reported acute infections or vaccinations. Only Caucasian adults living in Nashville, Tennessee, USA were represented among the donors. Magnetic negative selection was used to enrich CD4+ T cells, after which naive cells were positively selected on CD45RA and the negative fraction became the memory subset. Blood was collected by leukapheresis, and PBMCs were isolated by Ficoll-Histopaque density gradient centrifugation and then cryopreserved in liquid nitrogen vapor phase. Purity and quantity of every magnetically sorted T cell population were checked by analytical flow cytometry. Genomic DNA was isolated from every sorted fraction and measured by UV absorbance on a Nanodrop 2000c. Using the deep immunoSEQ assay, TCR CDR3 regions were amplified from genomic DNA by multiplex PCR. Genomic DNA extracted from each cell subset was distributed evenly over all wells of several immunoSEQ 96-well plates, and each plate served as one replicate. Each replicate PCR for sorted subsets received approximately 220 ng genomic DNA, equal to tens of thousands of T cell genomes. Purified libraries were quantified with a Qubit 3.0 fluorometer, sized on a Bioanalyzer 2100, and re-quantified with the KAPA Library Quantification kit. Every immunoSEQ 96-well plate was sequenced on a dedicated single-read 150-cycle Illumina NextSeq 550 flow cell. In the paper's pipeline: Because only junctional sequences without quality scores were contained in the immunoSEQ output, filtering matching that applied to full-length reads could not be performed. To assign V/J genes and CDR3, sequences were annotated using PyIR, a Python wrapper for IgBLAST v1.9, with IMGT germline references. Reads were removed for weak V/J assignments (E-value above 1e-6), missing CDR3, stop codons, out-of-frame junctions, or ambiguous translated residues. V3J clonotypes were defined as sequences sharing the same inferred V gene, J gene, and CDR3 amino acid sequence. To compute the percentage overlap between repertoires, the number of shared unique clonotypes was divided by the size of the smaller repertoire. Three approaches were used to assess repertoire richness: RTK rarefaction, the Chao1 estimator, and Recon v2.1 estimates of unobserved clonotypes. Generation probabilities were computed with OLGA for all TCRbeta clonotypes obtained by the gDNA method from four donors. In its TCRdb copy, this immuneACCESS table keeps in-frame sequences only and misses some clones. Where compared with another copy, unresolved V genes explain less than half of these, and the others have no known cause. V and J calls and clone size are those listed in that table; D and trimming were worked out from the DNA. This sample is represented by over a million clones; approximately 72% of them were singletons. Jointly, the top ten make up roughly 1.4% of the sample.

The specimen sequenced was memory CD4+ T cells sorted from blood. The cell subset or site label, as the study defines it: CD45RA-negative fraction. The receptor comes from a man aged 18 to 35 in good health.

The CDR3 in this case is CASNSGASDTIYF. The nucleotide sequence is given as TGTGCCAGCAACTCAGGGGCCTCGGACACCATATATTTT. The V and J segments used are TRBV2 and TRBJ1-3; TRBD1 might be the D gene, on 6 matching bases. V is shortened by 7 bases, J by 8 bases, and the region joining them spans 15 bases. As encoded in the germline V gene, CDR1 is SNHLY while CDR2 is FYNNEI. The CDR3 measures 13 amino acids from cysteine to phenylalanine. This entry keeps only the CDR3 DNA: 39 bases, framed from base 1.